This paragraph reports one T cell receptor beta chain. Its antigen is not known. Data came from immunoSEQ multiplex PCR; TCRdb stores just in-frame clones and leaves some out. The repertoire holds around 71,000 clones, with approximately 94% as singletons. The data derive from a study of cytomegalovirus exposure and HLA in healthy donors. Study results and caveats: Cytomegalovirus-associated status was assigned to around 160 TCR beta chains.

The germline CDR1 and CDR2 sequences are SGHAT and FQNNGV. Trimming took off 5 bases at V and 0 bases at J, with 14 bases between the two ends. The CDR3 has 15 residues. The donors were in the roughly 110-subject validation cohort, distinct from the roughly 700-subject first cohort. Material for sequencing was PBMCs. The clonotype originates from a man between 18 and 29 years old in good health and CMV-seropositive. V gene TRBV11-2 combines with J gene TRBJ2-7, with a possible D match to TRBD2 (5 bases). The CDR3: CASSATSGYSYEQYF. CDR3 coding DNA: TGTGCCAGCAGCGCAACCTCGGGGTACTCCTACGAGCAGTACTTC.